This T cell receptor (beta chain) was found in a study of cytomegalovirus exposure and HLA in healthy donors. Findings and caveats of the study: A few CMV-associated chains proved CMV antigen-specific in vitro. With high specificity and sensitivity, the classifier reportedly diagnosed cytomegalovirus status. There were 150 or so TCR beta chains listed as cytomegalovirus-associated. In a later analysis, first-cohort TCR clusters were found to tend to co-occur in the 120 or so validation repertoires.

CDR1 is GTSNPN, CDR2 SVGIG, per germline (reference sequence). This CDR3 region has 18 residues. Trimming cost V 3 bases and J 2 bases; bases outside gene matches: 9. On this clone itself: Its antigen is still unknown.

Clones were sequenced by immunoSEQ multiplex PCR, and TCRdb holds only the in-frame ones, with some missing. The sample includes 110,000 or so clones, about 85% seen only once; the top ten take 4%. The material sequenced was PBMCs. The sequence came from a woman aged 18-35 years in good health and CMV-seropositive. The rearrangement joins TRBV30 to TRBJ2-1, with 14 bases identical to TRBD2. The DNA of the CDR3 is TGTGCCTGGAGGGGGGGGACTAGCGGGAGTACGACCTACAATGAGCAGTTCTTC. Translated, it gives CAWRGGTSGSTTYNEQFF. The full variable domain, rest sourced from reference TRBV30 and TRBJ2-1, is SQTIHQWPATLVQPVGSPLSLECTVEGTSNPNLYWYRQAAGRGLQLLFYSVGIGQISSEVPQNLSASRPQDRQFILSSKKLLLSDSGFYLCAWRGGTSGSTTYNEQFFGPGTRLTVL.